This T cell receptor beta chain was identified in a study of identifying expanded T cells in peripheral blood (dated by TCRdb to 2018 to 2020). Regarding the complete study: Four technical replicates, made by sequencing separate aliquots from the same pool of genomic DNA, were compared pairwise. Overall study outcomes, separate from this receptor: Across all healthy-donor time intervals, the beta-binomial model significantly lowered both the number of clones called differentially abundant and the false-positive rate. The authors expected that biological variance in healthy repertoires might rise further over much longer intervals, such as months to years. The binomial model flagged about 1.3 differentially abundant clones between technical replicates, compared with around 15 over around two weeks and 19 over approximately four weeks. In all healthy donors, the variance in clone template counts between samples taken about 14 days apart rose significantly as total template count increased.

No immune events such as infections were documented for the healthy donors during the collection period. To calibrate time-dependent variance in a beta-binomial model of T-cell clone differential abundance, blood repertoires from healthy donors were used as a training cohort. The training cohort comprised 10 or so healthy donors, 3 female and 7 male. An age range of roughly 25 to 70 years, with an average of roughly 40 years, was recorded for the donors. Whole blood, obtained from a commercial supplier, was collected from each healthy donor at three time points spaced approximately two weeks apart. For immunosequencing, genomic DNA was extracted from unsorted whole blood. Spanning cysteine to phenylalanine, the CDR3 consists of 14 amino acids. The entry retains the CDR3 DNA only, 42 bases that are in frame from base 1. The germline ends are 8 bases apart after V is trimmed by 1 base and J by 5 bases. According to the germline V gene, CDR1 reads MDHEN and CDR2 reads SYDVKM.

TCRbeta CDR3 regions were profiled with the immunoSEQ Assay using bias-controlled multiplex PCR amplification of genomic DNA. The study's own analysis went as follows. To quantify the absolute abundance of each unique TCRbeta CDR3 region, the sequences were collapsed and filtered. Differential abundance was tested with two models: a binomial (Fisher-equivalent) model and a beta-binomial model that adds time-dependent variance fitted from healthy donors. Any clone with fewer than 5 combined templates was excluded, and a clone was called differentially abundant if its Benjamini-Hochberg FDR was below 0.01. Beta-binomial variance was modeled as a function of total template count across the two samples using the form v = (b*log(k)+a)^2. Imported from immuneACCESS, the table was reduced by TCRdb to in-frame sequences with V and J called. These copies leave out some clones; in studies compared against another copy, an unresolved V gene accounts for under half, and the cause of the remainder is not known. V and J calls and clone size follow that table, whereas D and trimming were derived from the DNA. This sample holds some 91,000 clones; 70% to 90% were observed only once. The ten largest clones add up to 4% to 4.5% of the sample.

About this clone: This receptor's antigen is unknown. Base quality data are lacking; no much larger clone is found one base away.

The rearrangement joined TRBV28 to TRBJ2-2; the D gene assignment is ambiguous. The sequence was collected from a person aged 18 to 75 in good health. Specimen: blood. This receptor carries the CDR3 CASSLLDGTGELFF. Here is the DNA: TGTGCCAGCAGTTTATTGGACGGTACCGGGGAGCTGTTTTTT.